This T cell receptor (beta chain) was captured in a study of tumor-infiltrating lymphocytes in localized non-small cell lung cancer. Overall study context: Resected tumor was paired with non-adjacent uninvolved lung from the same patient. Study outcomes and limitations: Immunotypes IM1 and IM2 had similar TCR-derived T-cell fractions. Each assay used a separate piece of the same tissue. Only some patients had TCR sequencing, depending on available tissue.

V lost 7 bases, J lost 3 bases, and 8 bases lay in between. The CDR3 totals 12 residues. Per germline, CDR1 SGDLS and CDR2 YYNGEE. Concerning this clone: Its antigen is not identified.

Assay: immunoSEQ multiplex PCR; the TCRdb copy retains only in-frame clones and omits some. The sample includes roughly 8,400 clones, approximately 80% seen only once; the top ten take roughly 4.6%. The clonotype comes from a human donor with non-small cell lung cancer. The chain has TRBV9 and TRBJ1-5, with a tentative D call TRBD1 (6 bases). Sequences were obtained from lung tumor tissue. Here the CDR3 DNA reads TGTGCCAGCGGGGGCCTCAATCAGCCCCAGCATTTT. Translated, it gives CASGGLNQPQHF.